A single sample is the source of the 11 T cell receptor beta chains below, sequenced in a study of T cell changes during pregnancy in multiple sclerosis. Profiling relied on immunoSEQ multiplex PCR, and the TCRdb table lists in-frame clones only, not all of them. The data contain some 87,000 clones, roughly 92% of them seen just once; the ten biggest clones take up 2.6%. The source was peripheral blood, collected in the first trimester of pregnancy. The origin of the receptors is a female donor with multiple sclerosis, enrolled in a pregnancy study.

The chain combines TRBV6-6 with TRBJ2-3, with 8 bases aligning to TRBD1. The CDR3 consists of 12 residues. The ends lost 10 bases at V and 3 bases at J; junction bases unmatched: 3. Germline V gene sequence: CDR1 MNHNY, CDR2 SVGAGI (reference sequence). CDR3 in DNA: TGTGCCACCCAGGGGGCAACAGATACGCAGTATTTT. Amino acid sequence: CATQGATDTQYF.

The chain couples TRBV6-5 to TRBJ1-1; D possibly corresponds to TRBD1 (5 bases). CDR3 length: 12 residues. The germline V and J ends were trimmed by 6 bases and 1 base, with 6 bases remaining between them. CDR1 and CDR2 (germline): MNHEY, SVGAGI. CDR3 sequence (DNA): TGTGCCAGCAGGGACACGAACACTGAAGCTTTCTTT. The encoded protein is CASRDTNTEAFF.

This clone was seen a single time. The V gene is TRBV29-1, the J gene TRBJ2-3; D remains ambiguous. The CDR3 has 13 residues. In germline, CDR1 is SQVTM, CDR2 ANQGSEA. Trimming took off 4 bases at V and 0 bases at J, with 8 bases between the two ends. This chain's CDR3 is CSVAVSSTDTQYF. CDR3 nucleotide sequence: TGCAGCGTTGCAGTATCTAGCACAGATACGCAGTATTTT.

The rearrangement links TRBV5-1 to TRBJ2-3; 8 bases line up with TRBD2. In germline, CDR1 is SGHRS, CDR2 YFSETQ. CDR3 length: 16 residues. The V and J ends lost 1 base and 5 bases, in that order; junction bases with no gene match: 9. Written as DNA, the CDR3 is TGCGCCAGCAGCTTGCGTTCGGGAGGGCTCGTAGATACGCAGTATTTT. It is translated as CASSLRSGGLVDTQYF.

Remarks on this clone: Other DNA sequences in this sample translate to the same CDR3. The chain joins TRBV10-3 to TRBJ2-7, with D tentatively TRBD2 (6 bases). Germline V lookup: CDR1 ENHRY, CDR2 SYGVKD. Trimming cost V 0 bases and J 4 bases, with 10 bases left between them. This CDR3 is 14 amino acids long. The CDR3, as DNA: TGTGCCATCAGTGAGTCTGCCGGGAGTTACGAGCAGTACTTC. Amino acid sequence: CAISESAGSYEQYF.

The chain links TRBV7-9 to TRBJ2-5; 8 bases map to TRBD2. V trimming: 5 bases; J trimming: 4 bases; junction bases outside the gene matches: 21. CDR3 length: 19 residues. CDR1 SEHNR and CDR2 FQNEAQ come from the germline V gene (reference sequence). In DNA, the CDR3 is TGTGCCAGCAGCACCCCCAAGCGATACGAAGCGGGAGTAGGAGAGACCCAGTACTTC. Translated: CASSTPKRYEAGVGETQYF. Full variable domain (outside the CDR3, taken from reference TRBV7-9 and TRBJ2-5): DTGVSQNPRHKITKRGQNVTFRCDPISEHNRLYWYRQTLGQGPEFLTYFQNEAQLEKSRLLSDRFSAERPKGSFSTLEIQRTEQGDSAMYLCASSTPKRYEAGVGETQYFGPGTRLLVL.

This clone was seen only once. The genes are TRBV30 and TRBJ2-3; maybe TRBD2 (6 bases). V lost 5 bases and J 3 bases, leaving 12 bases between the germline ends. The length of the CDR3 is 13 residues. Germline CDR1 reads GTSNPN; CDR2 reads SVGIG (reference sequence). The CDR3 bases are TGTGCCTGGGGTGCCGGGGGTACAGATACGCAGTATTTT. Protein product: CAWGAGGTDTQYF.

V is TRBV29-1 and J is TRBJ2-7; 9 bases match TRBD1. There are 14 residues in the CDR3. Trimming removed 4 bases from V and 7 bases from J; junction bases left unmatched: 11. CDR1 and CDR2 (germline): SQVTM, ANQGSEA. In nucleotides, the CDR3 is TGCAGCGTTGGTAGGGGGACAGGGATACGAGAGCAGTACTTC. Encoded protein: CSVGRGTGIREQYF.

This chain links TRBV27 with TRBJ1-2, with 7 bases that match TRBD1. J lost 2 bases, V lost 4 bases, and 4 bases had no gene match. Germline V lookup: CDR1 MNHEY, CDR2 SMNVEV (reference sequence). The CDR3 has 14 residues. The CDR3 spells CASSSRTGNYGYTF. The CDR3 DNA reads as TGTGCCAGCAGTTCCCGGACAGGAAACTATGGCTACACCTTC.

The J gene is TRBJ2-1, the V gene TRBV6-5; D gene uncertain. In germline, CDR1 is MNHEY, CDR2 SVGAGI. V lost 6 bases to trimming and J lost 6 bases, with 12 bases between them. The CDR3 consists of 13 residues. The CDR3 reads CASRRGGGNEQFF. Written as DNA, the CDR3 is TGTGCCAGCAGACGAGGTGGTGGCAATGAGCAGTTCTTC.

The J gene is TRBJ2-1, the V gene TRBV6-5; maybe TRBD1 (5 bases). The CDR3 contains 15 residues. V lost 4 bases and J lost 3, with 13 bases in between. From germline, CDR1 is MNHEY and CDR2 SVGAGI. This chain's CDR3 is CASSLTRGVYNEQFF. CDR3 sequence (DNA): TGTGCCAGCAGTTTGACAAGGGGTGTCTACAATGAGCAGTTCTTC.